This T cell receptor (beta chain) was obtained from a study of blood T cell repertoires in COVID-19. Profiling relied on immunoSEQ multiplex PCR, and the TCRdb table lists in-frame clones only, not all of them. The repertoire has roughly 99,000 clones, less than 90% of them found once; the top ten carry more than 4%. This clone was detected only once. Sequenced sample: peripheral blood. This TCR was recovered from a human donor in a cohort sampled during active COVID-19.

CDR3 residues: CAISDGRGEKLFF. As DNA, the CDR3 is TGTGCCATCAGTGACGGGCGGGGCGAAAAACTGTTTTTT. The J gene is TRBJ1-4, the V gene TRBV10-3; D possibly corresponds to TRBD1 (5 bases). Germline V lookup: CDR1 ENHRY, CDR2 SYGVKD. The CDR3 runs 13 residues. V lost 3 bases and J 8 bases, leaving 10 bases between the germline ends.